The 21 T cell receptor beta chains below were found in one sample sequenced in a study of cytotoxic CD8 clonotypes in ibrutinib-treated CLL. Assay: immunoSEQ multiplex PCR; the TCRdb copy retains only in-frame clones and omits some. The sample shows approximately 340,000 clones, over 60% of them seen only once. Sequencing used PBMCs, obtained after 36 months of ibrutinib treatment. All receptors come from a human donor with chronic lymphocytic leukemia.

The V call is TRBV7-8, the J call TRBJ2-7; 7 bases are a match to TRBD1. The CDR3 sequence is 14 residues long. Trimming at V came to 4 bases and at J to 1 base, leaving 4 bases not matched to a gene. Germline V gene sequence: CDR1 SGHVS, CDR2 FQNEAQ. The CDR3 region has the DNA TGTGCCAGCAGCTCAATGGGACAGTCCTACGAGCAGTACTTC. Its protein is CASSSMGQSYEQYF.

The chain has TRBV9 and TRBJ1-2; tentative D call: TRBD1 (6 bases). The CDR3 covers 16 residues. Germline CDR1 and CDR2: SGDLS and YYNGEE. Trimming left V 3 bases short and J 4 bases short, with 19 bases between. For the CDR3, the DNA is TGTGCCAGCAGCGGATCAGGGGATAGGCCCTTCTATGGCTACACCTTC. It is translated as CASSGSGDRPFYGYTF.

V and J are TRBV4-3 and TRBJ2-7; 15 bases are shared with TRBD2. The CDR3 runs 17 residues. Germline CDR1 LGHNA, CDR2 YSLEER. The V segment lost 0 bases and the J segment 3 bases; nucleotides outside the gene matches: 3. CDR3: CASSQDRTSGRGYEQYF. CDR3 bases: TGCGCCAGCAGCCAAGATCGGACTAGCGGGAGGGGCTACGAGCAGTACTTC.

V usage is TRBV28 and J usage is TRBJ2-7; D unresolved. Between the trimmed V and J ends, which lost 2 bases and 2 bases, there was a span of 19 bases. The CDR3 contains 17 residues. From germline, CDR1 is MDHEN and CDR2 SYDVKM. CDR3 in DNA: TGTGCCAGCAGTTTAAATGGGCCGGGTGGAATGACCTACGAGCAGTACTTC. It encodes CASSLNGPGGMTYEQYF.

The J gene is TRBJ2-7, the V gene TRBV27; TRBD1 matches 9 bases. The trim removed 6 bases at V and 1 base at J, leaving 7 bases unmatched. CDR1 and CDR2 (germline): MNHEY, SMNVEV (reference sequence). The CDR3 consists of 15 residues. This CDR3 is CASRIRTGASYEQYF. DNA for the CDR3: TGTGCCAGCAGGATCCGGACAGGGGCTTCCTACGAGCAGTACTTC.

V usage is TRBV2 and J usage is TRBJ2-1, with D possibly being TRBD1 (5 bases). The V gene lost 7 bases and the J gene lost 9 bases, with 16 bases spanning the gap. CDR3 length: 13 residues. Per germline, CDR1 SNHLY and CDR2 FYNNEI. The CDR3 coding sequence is TGTGCCAGCATAGGGGTAGGTAGACTTGAGCAGTTCTTC. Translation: CASIGVGRLEQFF.

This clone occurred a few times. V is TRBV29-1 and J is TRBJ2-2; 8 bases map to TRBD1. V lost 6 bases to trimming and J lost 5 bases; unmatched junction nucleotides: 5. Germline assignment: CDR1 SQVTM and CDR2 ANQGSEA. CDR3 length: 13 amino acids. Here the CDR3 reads CSVGDRSTGELFF. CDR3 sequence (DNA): TGCAGCGTCGGGGACAGGAGTACCGGGGAGCTGTTTTTT.

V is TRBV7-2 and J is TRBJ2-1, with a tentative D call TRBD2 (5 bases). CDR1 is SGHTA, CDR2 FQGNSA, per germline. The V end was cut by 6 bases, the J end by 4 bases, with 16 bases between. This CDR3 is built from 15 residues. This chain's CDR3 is CASSRGSRGYNEQFF. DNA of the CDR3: TGTGCCAGCAGTCGCGGGTCTAGAGGTTACAATGAGCAGTTCTTC.

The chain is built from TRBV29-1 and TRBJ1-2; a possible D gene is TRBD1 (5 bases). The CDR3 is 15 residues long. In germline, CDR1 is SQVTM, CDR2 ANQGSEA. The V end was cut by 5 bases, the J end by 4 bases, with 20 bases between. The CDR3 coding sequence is TGCAGCGTTCCCGGGGGGGGACGCAATTTCTATGGCTACACCTTC. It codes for CSVPGGGRNFYGYTF.

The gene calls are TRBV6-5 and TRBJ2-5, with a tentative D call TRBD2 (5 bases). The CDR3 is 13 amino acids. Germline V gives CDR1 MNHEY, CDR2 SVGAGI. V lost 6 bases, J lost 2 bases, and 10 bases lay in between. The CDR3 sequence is CASSWPGQETQYF. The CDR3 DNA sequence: TGTGCCAGCAGCTGGCCGGGGCAAGAGACCCAGTACTTC.

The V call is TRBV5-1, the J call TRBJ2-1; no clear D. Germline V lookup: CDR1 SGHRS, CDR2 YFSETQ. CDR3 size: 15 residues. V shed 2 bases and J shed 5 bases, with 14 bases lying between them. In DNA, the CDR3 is TGCGCCAGCAGCTTAGAACACATTAGGAACAATGAGCAGTTCTTC. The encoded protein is CASSLEHIRNNEQFF.

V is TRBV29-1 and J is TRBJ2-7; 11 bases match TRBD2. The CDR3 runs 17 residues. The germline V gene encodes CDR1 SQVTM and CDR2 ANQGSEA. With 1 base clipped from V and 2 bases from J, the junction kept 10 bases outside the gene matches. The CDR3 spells CSVEGGTSGRSPYEQYF. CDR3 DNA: TGCAGCGTTGAAGGTGGGACTAGCGGACGCTCACCCTACGAGCAGTACTTC.

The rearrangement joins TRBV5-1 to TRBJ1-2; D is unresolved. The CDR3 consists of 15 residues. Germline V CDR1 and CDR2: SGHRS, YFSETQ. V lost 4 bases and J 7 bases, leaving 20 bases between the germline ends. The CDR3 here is CASSPRDGFPSGYTF. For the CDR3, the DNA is TGCGCCAGCAGCCCCCGCGACGGGTTCCCCTCTGGCTACACCTTC.

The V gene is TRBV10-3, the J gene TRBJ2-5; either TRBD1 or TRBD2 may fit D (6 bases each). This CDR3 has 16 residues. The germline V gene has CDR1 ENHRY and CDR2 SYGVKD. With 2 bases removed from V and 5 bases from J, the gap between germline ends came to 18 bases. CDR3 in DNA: TGTGCCATCAGTGAGCTAAACAGGGACCGGGGGGAGACCCAGTACTTC. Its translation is CAISELNRDRGETQYF.

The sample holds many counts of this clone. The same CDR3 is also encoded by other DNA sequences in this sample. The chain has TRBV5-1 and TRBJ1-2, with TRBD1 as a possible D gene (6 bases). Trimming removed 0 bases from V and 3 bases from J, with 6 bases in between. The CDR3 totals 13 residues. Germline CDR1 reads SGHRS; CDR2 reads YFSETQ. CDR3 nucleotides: TGCGCCAGCAGCTTGGACAGGGACTATGGCTACACCTTC. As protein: CASSLDRDYGYTF.

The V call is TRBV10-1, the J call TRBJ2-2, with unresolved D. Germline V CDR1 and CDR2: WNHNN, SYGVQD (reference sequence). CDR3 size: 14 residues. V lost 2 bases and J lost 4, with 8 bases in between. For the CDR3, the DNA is TGCGCCAGCAGTGAGGTCCGAGGCACCGGGGAGCTGTTTTTT. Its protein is CASSEVRGTGELFF.

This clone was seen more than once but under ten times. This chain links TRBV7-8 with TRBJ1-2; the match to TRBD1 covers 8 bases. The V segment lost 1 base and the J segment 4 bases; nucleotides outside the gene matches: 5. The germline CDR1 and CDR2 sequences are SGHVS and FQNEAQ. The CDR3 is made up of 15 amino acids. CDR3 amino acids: CASSLVDRASYGYTF. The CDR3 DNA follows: TGTGCCAGCAGCTTAGTGGACAGGGCGAGCTATGGCTACACCTTC. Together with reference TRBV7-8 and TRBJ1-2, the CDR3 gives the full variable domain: GAGVSQSPRYKVAKRGQDVALRCDPISGHVSLFWYQQALGQGPEFLTYFQNEAQLDKSGLPSDRFFAERPEGSVSTLKIQRTQQEDSAVYLCASSLVDRASYGYTFGSGTRLTVV.

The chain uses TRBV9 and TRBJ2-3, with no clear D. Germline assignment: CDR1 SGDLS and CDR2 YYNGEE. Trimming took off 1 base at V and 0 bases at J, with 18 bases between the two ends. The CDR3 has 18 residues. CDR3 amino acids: CASSVSPGRLTSTDTQYF. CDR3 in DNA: TGTGCCAGCAGCGTAAGCCCGGGTCGACTGACTAGCACAGATACGCAGTATTTT.

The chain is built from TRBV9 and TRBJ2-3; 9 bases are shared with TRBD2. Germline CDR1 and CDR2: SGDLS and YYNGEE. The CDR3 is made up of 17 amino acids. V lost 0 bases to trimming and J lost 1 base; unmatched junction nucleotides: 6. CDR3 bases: TGTGCCAGCAGCGTAGTAAGTAGCGGGAGAGGCACAGATACGCAGTATTTT. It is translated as CASSVVSSGRGTDTQYF.

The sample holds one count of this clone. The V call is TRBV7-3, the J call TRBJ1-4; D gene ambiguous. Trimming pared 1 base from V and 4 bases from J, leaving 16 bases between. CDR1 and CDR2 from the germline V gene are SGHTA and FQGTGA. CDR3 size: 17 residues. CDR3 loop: CASSLRPATRINEKLFF. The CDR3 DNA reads TGTGCCAGCAGCTTAAGACCTGCGACGAGGATTAATGAAAAACTGTTTTTT. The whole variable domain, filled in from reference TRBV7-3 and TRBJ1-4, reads GAGVSQTPSNKVTEKGKYVELRCDPISGHTALYWYRQSLGQGPEFLIYFQGTGAADDSGLPNDRFFAVRPEGSVSTLKIQRTERGDSAVYLCASSLRPATRINEKLFFGSGTQLSVL.

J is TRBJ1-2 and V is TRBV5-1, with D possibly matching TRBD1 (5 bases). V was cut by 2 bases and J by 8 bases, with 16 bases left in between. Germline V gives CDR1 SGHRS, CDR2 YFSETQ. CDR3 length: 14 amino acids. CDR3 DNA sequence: TGCGCCAGCAGCTTTATTTACCAGGGTGGGGGCTACACCTTC. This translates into CASSFIYQGGGYTF.